This TCR beta chain was sequenced during a study of shared clonotypes between healthy human individuals. Findings and limits, study-wide: Shared across a few donors were approximately 5% of the naive CD4 clonotypes.

Every immunoSEQ plate was one replicate of a subset's evenly spread DNA. Some clones are missing from TCRdb's copy, which holds only in-frame ones; the method was immunoSEQ multiplex PCR. The sample yields around 2.1 million clones, nearly 97% seen once. There are 15 residues in the CDR3. CDR1 SGDLS and CDR2 YYNGEE come from the germline V gene. V was clipped by 2 bases and J by 5 bases, with 14 bases between them. A CD45RA+ naive subset and a CD45RA-negative memory subset were split from CD4+ cells. With regard to this clone: Its target is not known.

Sequenced: naive CD4+ T cells sorted from blood. Indicated subset: CD45RA+ positively selected. This rearrangement joins TRBV9 to TRBJ2-1, with D possibly being TRBD1 (6 bases). This TCR was recovered from a man aged 18 to 29 in good health. CDR3 DNA: TGTGCCAGCAGCGTGTCCCGGGACATTAACAATGAGCAGTTCTTC. Translated, it gives CASSVSRDINNEQFF.